This T cell receptor (beta chain) was sequenced in a study of tumor-infiltrating lymphocytes in primary liver carcinoma. The wider study: The patients, men and women alike, were aged 30 to 69 years. Yields of productive TCRbeta reads ranged from roughly 3.65 to 7.13 million per sample and were similar across tissue types. Findings and limits, study-wide: Top-250-clone fractions were significantly higher in tumors than in blood (p = 0.039).

Total RNA and DNA came together from about 21-30 mg of bulk tissue without cell sorting. Every tumor contributed samples taken at five separate regions. Synthesis of TCR beta cDNA was carried out from 450 to 650 ng total RNA with a constant-region primer. Modified slightly, ARM-PCR produced TCR beta libraries over three nested multiplex PCR rounds. Forward primers for TRBV1-TRBV30 and a C-beta reverse primer served the first two PCR rounds, at approximately 10 cycles each. TCRdb analysed the multiplex PCR reads with MiXCR anew, one entry per CDR3 protein. This table holds 65,000 to 80,000 distinct CDR3 sequences, approximately 70% found once. The CDR3 consists of 13 residues. Germline CDR1 and CDR2: SQVTM and ANQGSEA. V was shortened by 5 bases and J by 7 bases, with 18 bases between the two germline ends. Concerning this clonotype: Its specificity is not known.

Sequencing was performed on liver tumor tissue from sampling region 4. The subset was: tumor region T4, right-lateral pole. The sequence came from a man in his forties with primary liver carcinoma and hepatitis B virus infection. The chain carries TRBV29-1 and TRBJ2-7, with D maybe TRBD1 (5 bases). This chain's CDR3 is CSVRGASHNEQYF. The CDR3 nucleotides are TGCAGCGTTCGTGGGGCTAGTCACAATGAGCAGTACTTC.